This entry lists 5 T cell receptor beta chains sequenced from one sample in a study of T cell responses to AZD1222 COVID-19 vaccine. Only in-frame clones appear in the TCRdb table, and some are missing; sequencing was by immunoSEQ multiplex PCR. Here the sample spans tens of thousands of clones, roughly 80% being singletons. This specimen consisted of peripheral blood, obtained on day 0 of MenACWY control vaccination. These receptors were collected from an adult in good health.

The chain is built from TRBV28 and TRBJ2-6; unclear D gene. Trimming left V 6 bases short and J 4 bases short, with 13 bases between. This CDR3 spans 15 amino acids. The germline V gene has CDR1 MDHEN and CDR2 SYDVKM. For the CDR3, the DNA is TGTGCCAGCAGCCCACATCGACTGGGGGCCAACGTCCTGACTTTC. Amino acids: CASSPHRLGANVLTF.

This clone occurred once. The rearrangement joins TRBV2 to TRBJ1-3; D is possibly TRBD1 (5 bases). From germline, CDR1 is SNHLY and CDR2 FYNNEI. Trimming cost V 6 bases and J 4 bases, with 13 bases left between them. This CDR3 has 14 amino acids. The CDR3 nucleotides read TGTGCCAGCAGCCACCGGGACGTCGGAAACACCATATATTTT. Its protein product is CASSHRDVGNTIYF.

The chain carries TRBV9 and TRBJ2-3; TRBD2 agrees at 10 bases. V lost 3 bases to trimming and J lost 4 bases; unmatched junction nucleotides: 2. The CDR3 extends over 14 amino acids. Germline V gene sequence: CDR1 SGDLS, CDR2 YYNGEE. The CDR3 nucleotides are TGTGCCAGCAGCGGGACTAGCGGAGCAGATACGCAGTATTTT. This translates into CASSGTSGADTQYF.

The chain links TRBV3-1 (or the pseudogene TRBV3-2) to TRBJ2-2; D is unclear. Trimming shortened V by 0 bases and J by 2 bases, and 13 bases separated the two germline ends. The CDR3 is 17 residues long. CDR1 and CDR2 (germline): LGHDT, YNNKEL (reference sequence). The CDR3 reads CASSQDYTWGNTGELFF. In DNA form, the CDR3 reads TGTGCCAGCAGCCAAGACTACACTTGGGGTAACACCGGGGAGCTGTTTTTT.

CDR3 sequence reads: CASSHGGNTEAFF. The CDR3 DNA sequence: TGTGCCAGTAGTCACGGGGGGAACACTGAAGCTTTCTTT. This rearrangement joins TRBV19 to TRBJ1-1, with a tentative D call TRBD1 (5 bases). The CDR3 is 13 amino acids. Germline loops: CDR1 LNHDA, CDR2 SQIVND (reference sequence). With 5 bases removed from V and 1 base from J, the gap between germline ends came to 8 bases.